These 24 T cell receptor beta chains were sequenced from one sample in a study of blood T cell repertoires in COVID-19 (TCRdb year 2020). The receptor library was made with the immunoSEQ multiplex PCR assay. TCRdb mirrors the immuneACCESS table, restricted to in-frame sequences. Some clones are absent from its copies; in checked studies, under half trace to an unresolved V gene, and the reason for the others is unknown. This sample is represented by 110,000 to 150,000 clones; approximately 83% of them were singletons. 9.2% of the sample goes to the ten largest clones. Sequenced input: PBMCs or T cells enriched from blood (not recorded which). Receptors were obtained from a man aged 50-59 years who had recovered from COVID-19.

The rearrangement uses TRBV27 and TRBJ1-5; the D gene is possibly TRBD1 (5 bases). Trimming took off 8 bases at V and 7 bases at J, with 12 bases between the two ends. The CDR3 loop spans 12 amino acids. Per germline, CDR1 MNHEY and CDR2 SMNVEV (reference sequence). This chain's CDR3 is CASGGGGQPQHF. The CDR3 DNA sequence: TGTGCCAGCGGCGGGGGTGGACAGCCCCAGCATTTT.

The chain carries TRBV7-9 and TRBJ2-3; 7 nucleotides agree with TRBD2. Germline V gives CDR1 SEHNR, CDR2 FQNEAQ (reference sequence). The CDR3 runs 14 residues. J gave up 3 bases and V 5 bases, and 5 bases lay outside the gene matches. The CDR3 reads CASSVGRATDTQYF. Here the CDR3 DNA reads TGTGCCAGCAGCGTAGGGAGGGCTACAGATACGCAGTATTTT. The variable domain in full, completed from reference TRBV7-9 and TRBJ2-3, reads DTGVSQNPRHKITKRGQNVTFRCDPISEHNRLYWYRQTLGQGPEFLTYFQNEAQLEKSRLLSDRFSAERPKGSFSTLEIQRTEQGDSAMYLCASSVGRATDTQYFGPGTRLTVL.

As DNA, the CDR3 is TGTGCCAGCAGCTTTCCGGACGGGGGTAATGAAAAACTGTTTTTT. This translates into CASSFPDGGNEKLFF. V is TRBV5-6 and J is TRBJ1-4, with D maybe TRBD1 (5 bases). Trimming pared 2 bases from V and 4 bases from J, leaving 12 bases between. Germline V CDR1 and CDR2: SGHDT, YYEEEE. The CDR3 spans 15 residues.

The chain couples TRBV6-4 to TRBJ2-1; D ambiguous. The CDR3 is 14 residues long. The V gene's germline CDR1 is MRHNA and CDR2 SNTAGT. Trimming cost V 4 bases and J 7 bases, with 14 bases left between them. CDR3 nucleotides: TGTGCCAGCAGTGTTGGTCCCCGGTATAATGAGCAGTTCTTC. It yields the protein CASSVGPRYNEQFF.

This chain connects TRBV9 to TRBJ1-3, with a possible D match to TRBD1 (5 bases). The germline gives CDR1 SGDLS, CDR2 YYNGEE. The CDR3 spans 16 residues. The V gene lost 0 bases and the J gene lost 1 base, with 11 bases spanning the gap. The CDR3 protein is CASSVVSAGSGNTIYF. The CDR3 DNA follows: TGTGCCAGCAGCGTAGTTTCTGCAGGGTCTGGAAACACCATATATTTT.

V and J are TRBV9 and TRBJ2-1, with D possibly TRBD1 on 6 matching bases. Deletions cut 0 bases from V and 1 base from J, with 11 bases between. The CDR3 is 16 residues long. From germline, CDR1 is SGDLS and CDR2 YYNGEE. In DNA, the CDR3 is TGTGCCAGCAGCGTAGATCTAGGACAGTCCTACAATGAGCAGTTCTTC. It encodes CASSVDLGQSYNEQFF.

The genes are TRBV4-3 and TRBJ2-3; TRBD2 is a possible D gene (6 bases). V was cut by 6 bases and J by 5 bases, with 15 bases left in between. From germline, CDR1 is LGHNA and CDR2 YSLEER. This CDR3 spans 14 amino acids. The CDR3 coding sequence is TGCGCCAGCAGTCGGAGACTAGTTGGAGATACGCAGTATTTT. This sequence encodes CASSRRLVGDTQYF.

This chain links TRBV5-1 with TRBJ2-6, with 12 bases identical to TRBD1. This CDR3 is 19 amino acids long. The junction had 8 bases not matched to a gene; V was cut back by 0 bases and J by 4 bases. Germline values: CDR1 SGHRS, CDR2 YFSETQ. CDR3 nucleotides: TGCGCCAGCAGCTTGGAAGGGACAGGGGGCGCGGGAGGGGCCAACGTCCTGACTTTC. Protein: CASSLEGTGGAGGANVLTF.

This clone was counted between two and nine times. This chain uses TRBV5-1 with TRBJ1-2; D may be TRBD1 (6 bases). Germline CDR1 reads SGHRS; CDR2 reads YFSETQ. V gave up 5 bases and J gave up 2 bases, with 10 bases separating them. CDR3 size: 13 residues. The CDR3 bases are TGCGCCAGCAGGGCGACAGGAAACTATGGCTACACCTTC. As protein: CASRATGNYGYTF. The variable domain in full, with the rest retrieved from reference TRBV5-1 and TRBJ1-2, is KAGVTQTPRYLIKTRGQQVTLSCSPISGHRSVSWYQQTPGQGLQFLFEYFSETQRNKGNFPGRFSGRQFSNSRSEMNVSTLELGDSALYLCASRATGNYGYTFGSGTRLTVV.

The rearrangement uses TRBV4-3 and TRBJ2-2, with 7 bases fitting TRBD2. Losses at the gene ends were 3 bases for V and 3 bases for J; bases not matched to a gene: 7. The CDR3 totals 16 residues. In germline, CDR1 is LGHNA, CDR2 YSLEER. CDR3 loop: CASSHRGGSDTGELFF. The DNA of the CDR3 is TGCGCCAGCAGCCATAGAGGCGGGAGTGACACCGGGGAGCTGTTTTTT.

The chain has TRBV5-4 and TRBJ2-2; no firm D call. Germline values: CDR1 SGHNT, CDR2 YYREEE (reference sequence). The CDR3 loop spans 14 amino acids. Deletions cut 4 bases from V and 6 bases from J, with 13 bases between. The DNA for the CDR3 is TGTGCCAGCAGCCCCGAGGTCCGGGCCGGGGAGCTGTTTTTT. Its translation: CASSPEVRAGELFF.

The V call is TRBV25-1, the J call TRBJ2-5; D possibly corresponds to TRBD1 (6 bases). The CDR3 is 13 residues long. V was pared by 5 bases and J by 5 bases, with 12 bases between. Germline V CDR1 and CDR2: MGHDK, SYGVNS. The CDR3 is CASSHTGRETQYF. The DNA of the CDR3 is TGTGCCAGCAGTCATACAGGGCGGGAGACCCAGTACTTC.

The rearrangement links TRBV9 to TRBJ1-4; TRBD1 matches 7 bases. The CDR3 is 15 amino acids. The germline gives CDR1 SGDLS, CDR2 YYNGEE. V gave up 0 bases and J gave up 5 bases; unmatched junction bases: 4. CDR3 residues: CASSVGAGGNEKLFF. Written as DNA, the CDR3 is TGTGCCAGCAGCGTAGGGGCAGGGGGAAATGAAAAACTGTTTTTT.

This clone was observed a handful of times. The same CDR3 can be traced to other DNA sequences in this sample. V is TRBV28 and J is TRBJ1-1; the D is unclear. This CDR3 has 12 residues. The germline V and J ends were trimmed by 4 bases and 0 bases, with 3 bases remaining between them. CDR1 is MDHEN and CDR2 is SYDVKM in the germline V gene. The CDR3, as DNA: TGTGCCAGCAGTTCCGTGAACACTGAAGCTTTCTTT. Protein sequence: CASSSVNTEAFF.

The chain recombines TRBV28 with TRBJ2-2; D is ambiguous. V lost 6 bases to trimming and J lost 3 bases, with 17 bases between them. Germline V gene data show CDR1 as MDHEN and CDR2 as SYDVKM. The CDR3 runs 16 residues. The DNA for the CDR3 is TGTGCCAGCAGCCCCCTAGACCGCTTCCACACCGGGGAGCTGTTTTTT. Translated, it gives CASSPLDRFHTGELFF. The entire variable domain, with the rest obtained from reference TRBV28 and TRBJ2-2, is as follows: DVKVTQSSRYLVKRTGEKVFLECVQDMDHENMFWYRQDPGLGLRLIYFSYDVKMKEKGDIPEGYSVSREKKERFSLILESASTNQTSMYLCASSPLDRFHTGELFFGEGSRLTVL.

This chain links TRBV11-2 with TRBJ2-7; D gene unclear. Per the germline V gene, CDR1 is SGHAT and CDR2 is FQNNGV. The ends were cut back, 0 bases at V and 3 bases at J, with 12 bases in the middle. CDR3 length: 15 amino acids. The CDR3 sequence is CASSLEVAPNYEQYF. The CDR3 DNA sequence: TGTGCCAGCAGCTTAGAGGTGGCTCCAAACTACGAGCAGTACTTC.

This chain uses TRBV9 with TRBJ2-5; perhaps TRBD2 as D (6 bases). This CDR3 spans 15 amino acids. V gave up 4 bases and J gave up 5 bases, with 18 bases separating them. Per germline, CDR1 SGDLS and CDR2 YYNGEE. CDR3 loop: CASSRRLDIPETQYF. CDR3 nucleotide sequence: TGTGCCAGCAGCCGGCGACTAGACATCCCTGAGACCCAGTACTTC.

The CDR3 sequence is CASSLQINEKLFF. The CDR3 nucleotides read TGTGCCAGTAGTTTGCAGATTAATGAAAAACTGTTTTTT. The chain recombines TRBV19 with TRBJ1-4; no firm D call. Trimming pared 5 bases from V and 4 bases from J, leaving 8 bases between. The CDR3 sequence is 13 residues long. CDR1 LNHDA and CDR2 SQIVND come from the germline V gene (reference sequence).

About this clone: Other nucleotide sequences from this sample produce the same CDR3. CDR3 sequence (DNA): TGCGCCAGCAGCTTGGTAGGCGGCCAAGAGACCCAGTACTTC. This translates into CASSLVGGQETQYF. The J gene is TRBJ2-5, the V gene TRBV5-1; D remains unclear. This CDR3 is 14 amino acids long. Germline CDR1 is SGHRS and CDR2 is YFSETQ. V was trimmed by 0 bases and J by 1 base, leaving 7 bases between them.

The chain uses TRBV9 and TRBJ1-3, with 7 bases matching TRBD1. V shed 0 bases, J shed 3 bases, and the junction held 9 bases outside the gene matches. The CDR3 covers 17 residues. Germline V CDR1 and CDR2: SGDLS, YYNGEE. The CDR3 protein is CASSVARTGVLGNTIYF. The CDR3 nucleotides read TGTGCCAGCAGCGTAGCTAGGACAGGAGTCCTTGGAAACACCATATATTTT.

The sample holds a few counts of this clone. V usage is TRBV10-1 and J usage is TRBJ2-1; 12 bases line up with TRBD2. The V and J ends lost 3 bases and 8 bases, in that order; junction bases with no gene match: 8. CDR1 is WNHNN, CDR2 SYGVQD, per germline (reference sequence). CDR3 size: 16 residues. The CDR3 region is CASSEVRLAGVHEQFF. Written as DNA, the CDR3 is TGCGCCAGCAGTGAAGTTAGACTAGCGGGGGTCCATGAGCAGTTCTTC.

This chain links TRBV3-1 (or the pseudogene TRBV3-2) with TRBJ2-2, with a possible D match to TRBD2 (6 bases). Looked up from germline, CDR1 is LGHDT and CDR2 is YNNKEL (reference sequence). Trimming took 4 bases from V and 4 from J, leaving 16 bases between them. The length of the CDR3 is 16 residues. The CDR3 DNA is TGTGCCAGCAGCCTAAGTTGGCCTAGCGTCACCGGGGAGCTGTTTTTT. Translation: CASSLSWPSVTGELFF.

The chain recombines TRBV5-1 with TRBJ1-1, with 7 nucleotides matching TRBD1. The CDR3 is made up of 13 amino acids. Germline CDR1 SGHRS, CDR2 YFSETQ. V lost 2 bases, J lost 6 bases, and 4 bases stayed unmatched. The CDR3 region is CASSFDRVAEAFF. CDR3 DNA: TGCGCCAGCAGCTTTGACAGGGTAGCTGAAGCTTTCTTT.

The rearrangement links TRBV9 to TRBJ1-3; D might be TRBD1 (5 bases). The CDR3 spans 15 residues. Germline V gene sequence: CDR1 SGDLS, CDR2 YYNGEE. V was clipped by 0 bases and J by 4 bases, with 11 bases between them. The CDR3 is CASSVEGLSGNTIYF. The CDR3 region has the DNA TGTGCCAGCAGCGTAGAGGGACTCTCCGGAAACACCATATATTTT.